This T cell receptor beta chain was sequenced during a study of OX40 agonist ivuxolimab in advanced cancers. This clone came up a few times. The CDR3 has 16 residues. Germline assignment: CDR1 SGDLS and CDR2 YYNGEE. V dropped 0 bases and J dropped 2 bases, with 9 bases sitting between them. Produced via immunoSEQ multiplex PCR; TCRdb's table is partial and in-frame only. Of 80,000 or so clones in the sample, 85% to 90% were seen once. The genes are TRBV9 and TRBJ2-6; possibly TRBD2 for D (6 bases). This specimen consisted of CD4+ or CD8+ T cells sorted from blood, obtained in a trial of the OX40 agonist ivuxolimab. The sequence came from an adult with an advanced solid tumor such as melanoma, head and neck, liver or kidney cancer. The CDR3 sequence: CASSVGGGAGANVLTF. The CDR3 nucleotides are TGTGCCAGCAGCGTAGGGGGCGGGGCTGGGGCCAACGTCCTGACTTTC. Variable domain in full (rest from reference TRBV9 and TRBJ2-6): DSGVTQTPKHLITATGQRVTLRCSPRSGDLSVYWYQQSLDQGLQFLIQYYNGEERAKGNILERFSAQQFPDLHSELNLSSLELGDSALYFCASSVGGGAGANVLTFGAGSRLTVL.